This entry lists 2 T cell receptor beta chains sequenced from one sample in a study of radiotherapy plus CTLA-4 blockade in lung cancer. Assay: immunoSEQ multiplex PCR; the TCRdb copy retains only in-frame clones and omits some. The table includes about 39,000 clones, approximately 79% detected once. The input for sequencing was peripheral blood, taken from a patient treated with radiotherapy plus ipilimumab. The receptors shown here come from a human donor with non-small cell lung cancer that progressed on radiotherapy plus ipilimumab.

The rearrangement joins TRBV19 to TRBJ2-3; the match to TRBD2 covers 12 bases. CDR1 LNHDA and CDR2 SQIVND come from the germline V gene (reference sequence). V lost 6 bases to trimming and J lost 3 bases; unmatched junction nucleotides: 4. The CDR3 loop spans 15 amino acids. DNA of the CDR3: TGTGCCAGTAGCAGGACTAGCGGGGCTACAGATACGCAGTATTTT. This sequence encodes CASSRTSGATDTQYF.

The sample holds one count of this clone. This chain links TRBV19 with TRBJ2-1, with 9 bases that match TRBD1. V lost 6 bases and J lost 8; bases outside the gene matches: 5. CDR1 and CDR2 from the germline V gene are LNHDA and SQIVND (reference sequence). The CDR3 contains 13 residues. As DNA, the CDR3 is TGTGCCAGTAGGGACAGGGGTGTGGATGAGCAGTTCTTC. Translation gives CASRDRGVDEQFF.